This TCR beta chain was observed in a study of T cells in Graves' hyperthyroidism and ophthalmopathy. This CDR3 is built from 15 residues. Trimming left V 3 bases short and J 0 bases short, with 14 bases between. CDR1 is GTSNPN, CDR2 SVGIG, per germline (reference sequence). Ten or more counts support this clonotype. TCR beta CDR3 regions were amplified from RNA. During a first-round RT-PCR of the TCR CDR3, the HTBI primer set was used. TCRdb itself ran the multiplex PCR reads through MiXCR, one entry per CDR3 protein. The table lists roughly 500,000 distinct CDR3 sequences, roughly 24% of them singletons.

The TCR was taken from a woman aged 25 to 39 with Graves' ophthalmopathy. Sequencing was performed on blood. The chain carries TRBV30 and TRBJ1-2; TRBD1 is a possible D gene (5 bases). CDR3 sequence reads: CAWSAWGYSNYGYTF. The CDR3 DNA reads as TGTGCCTGGAGCGCTTGGGGGTACTCTAACTATGGCTACACCTTC. The entire variable domain, with the rest obtained from reference TRBV30 and TRBJ1-2, is as follows: SQTIHQWPATLVQPVGSPLSLECTVEGTSNPNLYWYRQAAGRGLQLLFYSVGIGQISSEVPQNLSASRPQDRQFILSSKKLLLSDSGFYLCAWSAWGYSNYGYTFGSGTRLTVV.